Shown below are 30 T cell receptor beta chains from a single sample sequenced in a study of blood T cell repertoires in COVID-19. Clones were sequenced by immunoSEQ multiplex PCR, and TCRdb holds only the in-frame ones, with some missing. The sample has some 58,000 clones; around 83% are singletons. The sequencing input was peripheral blood. Receptors were obtained from a man between 50 and 59 years old with COVID-19, enrolled during active disease.

The V and J genes are TRBV19 and TRBJ2-1; weak D call: TRBD2 (6 bases). Germline V gene sequence: CDR1 LNHDA, CDR2 SQIVND (reference sequence). The CDR3 is 16 residues long. Trimming left V 3 bases short and J 2 bases short, with 14 bases between. The CDR3 region has the DNA TGTGCCAGTAGTATCATGGCGGGACGAGCCTACAATGAGCAGTTCTTC. It yields the protein CASSIMAGRAYNEQFF. Filled out from reference TRBV19 and TRBJ2-1, the complete variable domain reads DGGITQSPKYLFRKEGQNVTLSCEQNLNHDAMYWYRQDPGQGLRLIYYSQIVNDFQKGDIAEGYSVSREKKESFPLTVTSAQKNPTAFYLCASSIMAGRAYNEQFFGPGTRLTVL.

The chain uses TRBV7-2 and TRBJ2-7, with 9 bases lining up with TRBD2. The J segment lost 5 bases and the V segment lost 4 bases, leaving 9 bases of the junction unmatched. This CDR3 is built from 15 residues. CDR1 is SGHTA, CDR2 FQGNSA, per germline. CDR3 sequence (DNA): TGTGCCAGCAGCTCTAGCGGGGTGCCTGGAAACGAGCAGTACTTC. Amino acid sequence: CASSSSGVPGNEQYF.

This chain joins TRBV28 and TRBJ2-3; possible D gene TRBD2, 5 bases. Germline V lookup: CDR1 MDHEN, CDR2 SYDVKM. With 6 bases removed from V and 2 bases from J, the gap between germline ends came to 12 bases. The CDR3 is 14 residues long. CDR3 sequence (DNA): TGTGCCAGCAGAAGCGGAACCTTCACAGATACGCAGTATTTT. This encodes CASRSGTFTDTQYF.

The chain uses TRBV30 and TRBJ2-7, with D possibly being TRBD1 (5 bases). Germline V gene data show CDR1 as GTSNPN and CDR2 as SVGIG (reference sequence). V lost 0 bases to trimming and J lost 6 bases, with 15 bases between them. This CDR3 has 14 amino acids. CDR3 region: CAWSVQRIRGEQYF. The CDR3 region has the DNA TGTGCCTGGAGTGTTCAGAGAATAAGGGGCGAGCAGTACTTC.

V is TRBV9 and J is TRBJ2-6, with D possibly matching TRBD2 (5 bases). This CDR3 spans 16 amino acids. Trimming shortened V by 4 bases and J by 4 bases, and 15 bases separated the two germline ends. Germline V gene data show CDR1 as SGDLS and CDR2 as YYNGEE. Here the CDR3 reads CASSPSPRVGANVLTF. Here the CDR3 DNA reads TGTGCCAGCAGCCCTTCACCGAGGGTCGGGGCCAACGTCCTGACTTTC.

This chain uses TRBV4-1 with TRBJ2-5; weak D call: TRBD2 (7 bases). The CDR3 runs to 18 residues. V shed 4 bases and J shed 5 bases, with 26 bases lying between them. Germline CDR1 is MGHRA and CDR2 is YSYEKL. This chain's CDR3 is CASSLAGTAGGGGETQYF. As DNA, the CDR3 is TGCGCCAGCAGCCTTGCCGGGACCGCTGGGGGCGGGGGCGAGACCCAGTACTTC.

In DNA form, the CDR3 reads TGTGCCAGTAGTATAGCCCCTAGCAGATCCTACGAGCAGTACTTC. Protein: CASSIAPSRSYEQYF. The V gene is TRBV19, the J gene TRBJ2-7; tentative D call: TRBD2 (5 bases). The germline V gene has CDR1 LNHDA and CDR2 SQIVND (reference sequence). V dropped 1 base and J dropped 1 base, with 11 bases sitting between them. The CDR3 contains 15 residues.

V gene TRBV10-1 combines with J gene TRBJ1-4; D unresolved. The CDR3 extends over 18 amino acids. V was pared by 0 bases and J by 8 bases, with 22 bases between. Germline V CDR1 and CDR2: WNHNN, SYGVQD (reference sequence). CDR3 nucleotide sequence: TGCGCCAGCAGTGAGTCCTGGATTTTCGACCCGGTGGAGGAAAAACTGTTTTTT. It yields the protein CASSESWIFDPVEEKLFF.

This clone occurred a few times. V is TRBV19 and J is TRBJ2-1, with 9 bases lining up with TRBD1. V lost 1 base, J lost 7 bases, and 5 bases stayed unmatched. The germline V gene encodes CDR1 LNHDA and CDR2 SQIVND (reference sequence). CDR3 length equals 15 residues. CDR3 region: CASSIAGQGQNEQFF. The CDR3, as DNA: TGTGCCAGTAGTATAGCTGGACAGGGGCAGAATGAGCAGTTCTTC.

The chain combines TRBV5-4 with TRBJ2-6; 8 bases map to TRBD2. This CDR3 contains 18 residues. The junction had 6 bases not matched to a gene; V was cut back by 1 base and J by 0 bases. Germline V gene lookup returns CDR1 SGHNT and CDR2 YYREEE (reference sequence). CDR3 coding DNA: TGTGCCAGCAGCTTGATGGCTAGCGGGCTCTCTGGGGCCAACGTCCTGACTTTC. It yields the protein CASSLMASGLSGANVLTF.

The chain is built from TRBV7-2 and TRBJ1-3, with D perhaps matching TRBD1 (5 bases). The CDR3 covers 15 residues. The germline V gene has CDR1 SGHTA and CDR2 FQGNSA. Trimming removed 5 bases from V and 0 bases from J, with 11 bases in between. The CDR3, as DNA: TGTGCCAGCAGCCCCCAGGGTACCTCTGGAAACACCATATATTTT. It is translated as CASSPQGTSGNTIYF.

This clone was counted only a few times. The chain uses TRBV7-2 and TRBJ2-2, with TRBD2 identical over 10 bases. Germline V gene sequence: CDR1 SGHTA, CDR2 FQGNSA. V was pared by 5 bases and J by 6 bases, with 15 bases of the junction left unmatched. CDR3 length: 18 amino acids. The DNA for the CDR3 is TGTGCCAGCAGCGCAACTACCGCGGGACTAGCGTCCGCCGGGGAGCTGTTTTTT. It yields the protein CASSATTAGLASAGELFF.

The V gene is TRBV6-1, the J gene TRBJ1-1, with D hard to call. The ends were cut back, 8 bases at V and 10 bases at J, with 17 bases in the middle. The CDR3 consists of 12 residues. Germline V gives CDR1 MNHNS, CDR2 SASEGT. CDR3 DNA sequence: TGTGCCAGCGGGCAGACTATTATTGGAGCTTTCTTT. This gives the protein CASGQTIIGAFF.

V usage is TRBV30 and J usage is TRBJ1-5; D gene ambiguous. Per the germline V gene, CDR1 is GTSNPN and CDR2 is SVGIG (reference sequence). The CDR3 loop spans 13 amino acids. V lost 2 bases and J lost 3, with 8 bases in between. The CDR3 loop reads CAWSSTPNQPQHF. CDR3 nucleotide sequence: TGTGCCTGGAGTAGCACCCCCAATCAGCCCCAGCATTTT.

The CDR3 region is CASWNGGSYEQYF. The CDR3 DNA follows: TGTGCCAGCTGGAACGGGGGGTCCTACGAGCAGTACTTC. J is TRBJ2-7 and V is TRBV6-5, with 7 bases matching TRBD2. CDR1 MNHEY and CDR2 SVGAGI come from the germline V gene. This CDR3 contains 13 residues. V trimming: 8 bases; J trimming: 1 base; junction bases outside the gene matches: 5.

The chain employs TRBV18 and TRBJ1-4; no reliable D call. CDR3 size: 12 residues. Germline V gives CDR1 KGHSH, CDR2 LQKENI. V dropped 5 bases and J dropped 13 bases, with 14 bases sitting between them. The CDR3 bases are TGTGCCAGCTCAGGACTTTCAGAGCTACTGTTTTTT. It is translated as CASSGLSELLFF.

The chain links TRBV11-3 to TRBJ1-1, with D unclear. The CDR3 spans 13 residues. CDR1 is SGHNT, CDR2 YENEEA, per germline. V was pared by 5 bases and J by 3 bases, with 10 bases between. This chain's CDR3 is CASSPRPDTEAFF. The CDR3 DNA follows: TGTGCCAGCAGCCCCCGCCCGGACACTGAAGCTTTCTTT.

The chain employs TRBV11-2 and TRBJ2-7, with D tentatively TRBD2 (6 bases). The CDR3 loop spans 13 amino acids. V dropped 5 bases and J dropped 6 bases, with 14 bases sitting between them. From germline, CDR1 is SGHAT and CDR2 FQNNGV. The CDR3 here is CASSARPGGEQYF. CDR3 DNA sequence: TGTGCCAGCAGCGCACGCCCCGGGGGCGAGCAGTACTTC. Based on the CDR3 plus reference TRBV11-2 and TRBJ2-7, the full variable domain is EAGVAQSPRYKIIEKRQSVAFWCNPISGHATLYWYQQILGQGPKLLIQFQNNGVVDDSQLPKDRFSAERLKGVDSTLKIQPAKLEDSAVYLCASSARPGGEQYFGPGTRLTVT.

The chain employs TRBV30 and TRBJ2-3, with 9 bases identical to TRBD2. V shed 3 bases and J 1 base; nucleotides not matched to a gene: 11. Germline values: CDR1 GTSNPN, CDR2 SVGIG (reference sequence). This CDR3 comprises 17 residues. The chain's CDR3 is CAWRLAGLISGTDTQYF. CDR3 DNA: TGTGCCTGGAGACTAGCGGGCCTGATCAGCGGCACAGATACGCAGTATTTT.

The rearrangement joins TRBV6-1 to TRBJ1-2, with D possibly being TRBD1 (6 bases). Deletions cut 3 bases from V and 5 bases from J, with 13 bases between. This CDR3 has 14 amino acids. Germline values: CDR1 MNHNS, CDR2 SASEGT. CDR3 residues: CASSENTGSYGYTF. CDR3 bases: TGTGCCAGCAGTGAGAACACAGGGAGTTATGGCTACACCTTC.

The chain links TRBV7-9 to TRBJ2-5; 7 positions agree with TRBD2. With V trimmed by 1 base and J by 5 bases, 13 bases remained unmatched. This CDR3 is built from 17 residues. From germline, CDR1 is SEHNR and CDR2 FQNEAQ (reference sequence). The CDR3: CASSLVGSGPRRETQYF. In DNA form, the CDR3 reads TGTGCCAGCAGCTTAGTGGGTAGCGGGCCCCGGCGGGAGACCCAGTACTTC.

V and J are TRBV28 and TRBJ1-2; no firm D call. V was clipped by 4 bases and J by 5 bases, with 20 bases between them. Germline CDR1 reads MDHEN; CDR2 reads SYDVKM. The CDR3 sequence is 16 residues long. CDR3 sequence (DNA): TGTGCCAGCAGTTCGACCGGGAGGGTCATGTATTATGGCTACACCTTC. Translated, it gives CASSSTGRVMYYGYTF.

The rearrangement uses TRBV6-6 and TRBJ2-2; 9 bases are shared with TRBD1. CDR1 is MNHNY and CDR2 is SVGAGI in the germline V gene (reference sequence). Losses at the gene ends were 4 bases for V and 4 bases for J; bases not matched to a gene: 4. The CDR3 is made up of 15 amino acids. The chain's CDR3 is CASSSGQGSTGELFF. In DNA, the CDR3 is TGTGCCAGCAGTTCTGGACAGGGGAGCACCGGGGAGCTGTTTTTT.

The rearrangement uses TRBV21-1 and TRBJ2-5; TRBD2, the table's D call, was not compared with the DNA. TRBV21-1 corresponds to a pseudogene. This CDR3 is built from 14 residues. CDR3 sequence (DNA): TGTGCCAGCGGGGGGACTGGGGGACAAGAGACCCAGTACTTC. It yields the protein CASGGTGGQETQYF.

V gene TRBV29-1 combines with J gene TRBJ2-7; D gene unclear. The germline V and J ends were trimmed by 4 bases and 1 base, with 11 bases remaining between them. Per the germline V gene, CDR1 is SQVTM and CDR2 is ANQGSEA. The CDR3 extends over 13 amino acids. CDR3 sequence (DNA): TGCAGCGTTGTAATACCGCAGTCCTACGAGCAGTACTTC. It is translated as CSVVIPQSYEQYF.

This chain joins TRBV27 and TRBJ2-7; 7 bases match TRBD2. The ends lost 3 bases at V and 2 bases at J; junction bases unmatched: 4. Germline V lookup: CDR1 MNHEY, CDR2 SMNVEV (reference sequence). The CDR3 totals 14 residues. CDR3 in amino acids: CASSFGGNAYEQYF. The CDR3 region has the DNA TGTGCCAGCAGTTTCGGGGGGAACGCCTACGAGCAGTACTTC.

This clone was observed a few times. This chain connects TRBV7-9 to TRBJ2-1, with 7 positions matching TRBD2. There are 15 residues in the CDR3. V lost 7 bases to trimming and J lost 0 bases; unmatched junction nucleotides: 6. The germline V gene encodes CDR1 SEHNR and CDR2 FQNEAQ (reference sequence). The CDR3 nucleotides read TGTGCCAGCACCAAAAGCGGGATCTCCTACAATGAGCAGTTCTTC. Its protein product is CASTKSGISYNEQFF.

V is TRBV30 and J is TRBJ1-2; a weak D match, TRBD1 (6 bases). V lost 3 bases, J lost 8 bases, and 22 bases lay in between. This CDR3 comprises 15 residues. Per the germline V gene, CDR1 is GTSNPN and CDR2 is SVGIG (reference sequence). The CDR3 here is CAWRTYGQPADGYTF. CDR3 sequence (DNA): TGTGCCTGGAGGACCTACGGACAGCCCGCGGACGGCTACACCTTC.

Only one count was recorded for this clone. This rearrangement joins TRBV9 to TRBJ2-1, with 12 bases lining up with TRBD2. The CDR3 runs to 14 residues. Trimming removed 3 bases from V and 7 bases from J; junction bases left unmatched: 2. Germline values: CDR1 SGDLS, CDR2 YYNGEE. The CDR3 reads CASSGLAGVNEQFF. The CDR3 coding sequence is TGTGCCAGCAGCGGACTAGCGGGAGTTAATGAGCAGTTCTTC. The entire variable domain, with the rest obtained from reference TRBV9 and TRBJ2-1, is as follows: DSGVTQTPKHLITATGQRVTLRCSPRSGDLSVYWYQQSLDQGLQFLIQYYNGEERAKGNILERFSAQQFPDLHSELNLSSLELGDSALYFCASSGLAGVNEQFFGPGTRLTVL.

This chain joins TRBV2 and TRBJ1-1, with D possibly TRBD1 on 6 matching bases. Germline V CDR1 and CDR2: SNHLY, FYNNEI. The length of the CDR3 is 13 residues. Trimming cost V 5 bases and J 5 bases, with 12 bases left between them. The CDR3 DNA sequence: TGTGCCAGCAGTCTGGGGGGGCGGACTGAAGCTTTCTTT. Protein product: CASSLGGRTEAFF.